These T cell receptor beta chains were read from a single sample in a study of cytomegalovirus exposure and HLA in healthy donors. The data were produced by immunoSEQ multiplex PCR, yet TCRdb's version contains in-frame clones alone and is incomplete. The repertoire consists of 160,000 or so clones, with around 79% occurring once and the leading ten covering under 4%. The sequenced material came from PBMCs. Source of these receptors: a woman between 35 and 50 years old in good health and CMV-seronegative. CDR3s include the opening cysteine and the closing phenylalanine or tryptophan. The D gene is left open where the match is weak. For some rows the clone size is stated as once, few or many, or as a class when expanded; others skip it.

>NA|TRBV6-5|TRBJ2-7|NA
TGTGCCAGCAGTTACTGGGGGACTGGACACGAGCAGTACTTC
CASSYWGTGHEQYF
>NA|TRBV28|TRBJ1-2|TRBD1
TGTGCCAGCAGCCCGACAGGGCGGGTCTATGGCTACACCTTC
CASSPTGRVYGYTF
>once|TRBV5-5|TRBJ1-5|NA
TGTGCCAGCAGCTTGTTGGGCACAGGATTTAATCAGCCCCAGCATTTT
CASSLLGTGFNQPQHF
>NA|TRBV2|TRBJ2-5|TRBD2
TGTGCCAGCAGTGCACTAGCGGGGGGCCAAGAGACCCAGTACTTC
CASSALAGGQETQYF
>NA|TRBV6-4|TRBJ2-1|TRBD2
TGTGCCAGCAGTGACCTACCCACTAGCGGGGGTTACAATGAGCAGTTCTTC
CASSDLPTSGGYNEQFF
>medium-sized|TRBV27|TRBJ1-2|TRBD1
TGTGCCAGCAGTCCCTGGACAGGGCCCACTCAACGCGGCGGCTACACCTTC
CASSPWTGPTQRGGYTF
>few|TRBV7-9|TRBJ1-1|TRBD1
TGTGCCAGCAGCACCGGGACAGGGAACACTGAAGCTTTCTTT
CASSTGTGNTEAFF
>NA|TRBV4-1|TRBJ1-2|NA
TGCGCCAGCAGCCAAGTAGATCTTTCCTATGGCTACACCTTC
CASSQVDLSYGYTF
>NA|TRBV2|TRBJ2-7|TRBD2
TGTGCCACCTCCGGCGGGAGCTCCTACGAGCAGTACTTC
CATSGGSSYEQYF
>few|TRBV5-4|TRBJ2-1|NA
TGTGCCAGCAGCTTTTCAGGGCACAATGAGCAGTTCTTC
CASSFSGHNEQFF
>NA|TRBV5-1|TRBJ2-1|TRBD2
TGCGCCAGCAGCTTGGCCGGGTCAGCGGGGGGGAATGAGCAGTTCTTC
CASSLAGSAGGNEQFF
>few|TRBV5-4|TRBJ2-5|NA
TGTGCCAGCAGCTTAGGGGCAGCAAAAGAGACCCAGTACTTC
CASSLGAAKETQYF
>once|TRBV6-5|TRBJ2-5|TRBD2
TGTGCCAGCAGCACACTATCGGGGGGAAGGGAGACCCAGTACTTC
CASSTLSGGRETQYF
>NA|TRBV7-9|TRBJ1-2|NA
TGTGCCAGCAGCTCCCCAAGGGGGGGACCTCCTCTCTACACCTTC
CASSSPRGGPPLYTF
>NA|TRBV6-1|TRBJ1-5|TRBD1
TGTGCCAGCAGGCTGGGACAGAGCAATCAGCCCCAGCATTTT
CASRLGQSNQPQHF
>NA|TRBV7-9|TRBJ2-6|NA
TGTGCCAGCAGCTTAGGTATAGGGGACACCGGCGTCCTGACTTTC
CASSLGIGDTGVLTF